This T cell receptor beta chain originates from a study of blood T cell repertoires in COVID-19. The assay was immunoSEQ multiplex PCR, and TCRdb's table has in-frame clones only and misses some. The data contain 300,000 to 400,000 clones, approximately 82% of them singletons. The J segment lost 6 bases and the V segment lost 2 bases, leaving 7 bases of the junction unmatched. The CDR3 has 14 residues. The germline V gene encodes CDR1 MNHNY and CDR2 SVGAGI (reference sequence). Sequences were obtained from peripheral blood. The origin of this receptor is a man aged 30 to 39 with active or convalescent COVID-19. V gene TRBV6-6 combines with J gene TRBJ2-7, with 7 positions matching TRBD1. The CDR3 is CASSYPFDRVEQYF. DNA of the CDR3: TGTGCCAGCAGTTACCCCTTTGACAGGGTCGAGCAGTACTTC.